The T cell receptor beta chain described here comes from a study of T cells after yellow fever vaccination. This clonotype was seen a handful of times. A single record per CDR3 protein comes from TCRdb applying MiXCR to the 5' RACE reads. The sample consists of under 350,000 distinct CDR3 sequences, 4.1% of them appearing once. The CDR3 runs to 16 residues. With 4 bases removed from V and 0 bases from J, the gap between germline ends came to 14 bases. CDR1 and CDR2 from the germline V gene are SGHRS and YFSETQ. The specimen was PBMCs, collected 5 days after the yellow fever booster vaccination. The chain has TRBV5-1 and TRBJ2-1, with D tentatively TRBD2 (5 bases). This clonotype was obtained from a man aged 18 to 35 who received the YFV17D yellow fever vaccine. CDR3 sequence reads: CASSLLSAGSYNEQFF. CDR3 bases: TGCGCCAGCAGCCTGTTATCGGCGGGCTCCTACAATGAGCAGTTCTTC.